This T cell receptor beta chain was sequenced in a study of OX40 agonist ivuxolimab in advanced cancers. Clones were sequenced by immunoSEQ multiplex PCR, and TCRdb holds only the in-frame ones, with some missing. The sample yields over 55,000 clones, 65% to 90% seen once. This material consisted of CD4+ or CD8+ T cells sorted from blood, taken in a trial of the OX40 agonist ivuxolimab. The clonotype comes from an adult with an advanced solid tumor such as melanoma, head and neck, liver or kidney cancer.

The CDR3 DNA reads as TGTGCCAGTAGTGCGACAGGGGCGATGAGGACTGAAGCTTTCTTT. Amino acid sequence: CASSATGAMRTEAFF. The rearrangement links TRBV19 to TRBJ1-1, with 8 bases fitting TRBD1. V shed 5 bases, J shed 5 bases, and the junction held 10 bases outside the gene matches. The CDR3 runs 15 residues. From germline, CDR1 is LNHDA and CDR2 SQIVND (reference sequence). Supplemented by reference TRBV19 and TRBJ1-1, the full variable domain reads DGGITQSPKYLFRKEGQNVTLSCEQNLNHDAMYWYRQDPGQGLRLIYYSQIVNDFQKGDIAEGYSVSREKKESFPLTVTSAQKNPTAFYLCASSATGAMRTEAFFGQGTRLTVV.